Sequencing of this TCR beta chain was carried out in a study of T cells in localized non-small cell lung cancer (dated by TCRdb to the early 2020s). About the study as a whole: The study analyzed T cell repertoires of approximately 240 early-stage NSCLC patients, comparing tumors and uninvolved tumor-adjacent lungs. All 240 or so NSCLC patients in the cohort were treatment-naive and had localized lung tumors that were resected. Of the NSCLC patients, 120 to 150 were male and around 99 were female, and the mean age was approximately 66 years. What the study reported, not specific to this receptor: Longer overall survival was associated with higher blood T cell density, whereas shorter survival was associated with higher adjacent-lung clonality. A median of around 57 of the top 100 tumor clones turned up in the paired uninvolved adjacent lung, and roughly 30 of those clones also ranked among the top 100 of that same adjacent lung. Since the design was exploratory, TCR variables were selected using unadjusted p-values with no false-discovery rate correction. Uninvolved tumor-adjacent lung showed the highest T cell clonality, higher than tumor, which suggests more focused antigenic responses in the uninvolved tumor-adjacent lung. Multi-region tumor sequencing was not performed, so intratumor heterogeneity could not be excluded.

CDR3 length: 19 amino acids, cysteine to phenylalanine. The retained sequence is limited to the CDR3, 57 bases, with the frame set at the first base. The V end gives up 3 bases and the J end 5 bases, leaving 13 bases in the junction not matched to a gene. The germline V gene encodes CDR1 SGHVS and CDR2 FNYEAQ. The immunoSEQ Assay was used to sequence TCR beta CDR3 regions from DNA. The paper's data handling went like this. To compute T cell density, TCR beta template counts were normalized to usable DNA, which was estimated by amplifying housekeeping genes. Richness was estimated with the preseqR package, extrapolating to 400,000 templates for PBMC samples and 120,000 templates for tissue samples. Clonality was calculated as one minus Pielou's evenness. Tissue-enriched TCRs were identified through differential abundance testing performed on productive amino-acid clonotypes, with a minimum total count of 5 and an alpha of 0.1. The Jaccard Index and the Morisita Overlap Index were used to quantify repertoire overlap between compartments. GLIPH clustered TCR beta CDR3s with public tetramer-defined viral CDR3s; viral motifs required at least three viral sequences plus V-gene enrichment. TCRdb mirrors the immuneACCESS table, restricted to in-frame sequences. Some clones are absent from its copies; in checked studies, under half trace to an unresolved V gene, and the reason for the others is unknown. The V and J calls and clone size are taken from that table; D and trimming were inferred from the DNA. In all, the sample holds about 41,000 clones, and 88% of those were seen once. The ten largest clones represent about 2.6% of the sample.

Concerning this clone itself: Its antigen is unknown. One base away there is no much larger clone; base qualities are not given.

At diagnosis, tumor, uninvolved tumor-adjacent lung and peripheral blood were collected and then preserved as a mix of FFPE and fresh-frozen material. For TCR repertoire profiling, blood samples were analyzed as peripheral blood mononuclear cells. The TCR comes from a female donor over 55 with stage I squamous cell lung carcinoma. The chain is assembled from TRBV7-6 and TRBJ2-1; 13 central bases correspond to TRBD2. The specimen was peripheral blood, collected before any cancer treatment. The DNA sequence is TGTGCCAGCAGCTTCTCCGGGACTAGCGGGGCGTATCCGAACAATGAGCAGTTCTTC. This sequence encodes CASSFSGTSGAYPNNEQFF.